This T cell receptor beta chain was captured in a study of vaccination and CD4 T cells after COVID-19. In the study overall: Nasal swab PCR identified SARS-CoV-2 in the convalescent patients, of whom nine were mild and one severe. Sampling that followed vaccination took place a median about 71 days after dose two, within a range of 14 to 241. Each of the control cultures got a CEFX pool, an HIV-1 Nef pool, or no peptide. General study points: Among reactive clones from convalescent patients, a median around 90% appeared only post-vaccination.

This CDR3 has 17 amino acids. The Oncomine TCR Beta short-read assay was applied to DNA of cultured CD4+ T cells. TCRdb itself ran the PCR reads through MiXCR, one entry per CDR3 protein. The data contain 13,000 or so distinct CDR3 sequences, 53% of them singletons. The treatment is: roughly 11-day PBMC culture with coronavirus spike peptide pools or control peptides (ViraFEST assay). To note about this clonotype: Its antigen remains unknown.

The genes are TRBV21-1 and TRBJ1-2; TRBD1, as called in the table, went unchecked against the DNA. TRBV21-1 is labeled a pseudogene. The source is a human donor who had recovered from COVID-19. Sequences were obtained from CD4+ T cells from blood, cultured in vitro. CDR3 DNA sequence: TGTGCCAGCAGCAAAGCGCTAGGGGCAGCAGGAAACTATGGCTACACCTTC. This codes for CASSKALGAAGNYGYTF.